One and the same sample provided the 2 T cell receptor beta chains below, sequenced in a study of CD8+ T cells in alopecia areata. Treatment given: oral pan-JAK inhibitor, 5-10 mg twice daily. cDNA prepared by RNA extraction and subsequent reverse transcription served as the template for sequencing. Profiled with immunoSEQ multiplex PCR; TCRdb holds only in-frame clones, not every one. In the table there are more than 90,000 clones, roughly 64% of which are singletons. Sequencing was performed on CD8+ T cells sorted from blood, taken at week 4, from a patient treated with tofacitinib. The receptors here all came from a human donor with alopecia areata.

Remarks on this clone: The same CDR3 also results from other DNA sequences found in this sample. This chain uses TRBV2 with TRBJ2-2; D is ambiguous. The germline V and J ends were trimmed by 6 bases and 2 bases, with 4 bases remaining between them. Germline values: CDR1 SNHLY, CDR2 FYNNEI. The CDR3 spans 12 residues. CDR3 residues: CASSANTGELFF. The CDR3 nucleotides are TGTGCCAGCAGCGCAAACACCGGGGAGCTGTTTTTT.

This clone was seen just once. The chain joins TRBV30 to TRBJ1-3; D gene uncertain. This CDR3 comprises 15 residues. V gave up 5 bases and J gave up 0 bases, with 14 bases separating them. CDR1 GTSNPN and CDR2 SVGIG come from the germline V gene (reference sequence). Here the CDR3 reads CAWGRLPSSGNTIYF. As DNA, the CDR3 is TGTGCCTGGGGGAGACTCCCCTCCTCTGGAAACACCATATATTTT.